The subject of this entry is one T cell receptor beta chain. Its cognate antigen is unknown. This may come from a read error, since a much larger clone is one base off. The data stem from a study of T cells in Graves' hyperthyroidism and ophthalmopathy. The V gene's germline CDR1 is LGHDT and CDR2 YNNKEL (reference sequence). CDR3 size: 14 residues. Study-level findings and limits: Blood also showed most of the thyroid clonotypes that were expanded above 0.001.

TCR beta CDR3 regions were amplified from RNA transcripts. The TCR CDR3 first-round RT-PCR relied on the HTBI primer set. Using its own MiXCR run on the multiplex PCR reads, TCRdb lists one record per CDR3 protein. This table has about 130,000 distinct CDR3 sequences, roughly 23% appearing once. Blood was drawn at first hyperthyroidism diagnosis, before any ophthalmopathy symptoms. The TCR sequence derives from a woman between 50 and 59 years old with Graves' hyperthyroidism that later progressed to Graves' ophthalmopathy. Sequenced material: blood. This rearrangement joins TRBV3-1 to TRBJ2-3; D unresolved. CDR3 region: CASNQGRTRDTQYF. The CDR3 coding sequence is TGTGCCAGCAACCAAGGACGAACCCGGGATACGCAGTATTTT.